This T cell receptor beta chain originates from a study of blood T cell repertoires in COVID-19. In the study overall: Spain, Italy and the United States supplied samples that represented acute and convalescent COVID-19. In each case, the material was cDNA or gDNA derived from T cells, B-cell-depleted T cells, or PBMCs.

Clones were read by immunoSEQ multiplex PCR, and TCRdb kept only the in-frame ones, dropping some. The sample has about 230,000 clones; 84% are singletons. This CDR3 has 15 amino acids. Per the germline V gene, CDR1 is SGHAT and CDR2 is FQNNGV. The V end was cut by 2 bases, the J end by 2 bases, with 13 bases between. This chain joins TRBV11-2 and TRBJ2-7; D is undetermined. The TCR originated in a man aged 35 to 55 who had recovered from COVID-19. The sequenced sample consisted of peripheral blood. For the CDR3, the DNA is TGTGCCAGCAGCTTATTTGTCCCTTCCCCCTACGAGCAGTACTTC. It is translated as CASSLFVPSPYEQYF.